This TCR beta chain stems from a study of Graves' ophthalmopathy and Graves' hyperthyroidism. Study-wide results and caveats: Sensitivity reached approximately 85% and specificity almost 83% for a 13-signature model separating ophthalmopathy from stable hyperthyroidism. Appearing in blood as well were most expanded thyroid clonotypes above 0.001 frequency. At around 70% sensitivity and approximately 74% specificity, the model predicted progression of the ophthalmopathy.

Beta-chain TCR CDR3 regions were amplified from RNA transcripts. First-round RT-PCR with HTBI primers preceded a second-round multiplex PCR. TCRdb fed the multiplex PCR reads into MiXCR, producing one record per CDR3 protein. The data hold 200,000 to 250,000 distinct CDR3 sequences, with around a fifth observed a single time. Deletions cut 0 bases from V and 2 bases from J, with 14 bases between. Germline V gives CDR1 MNHEY, CDR2 SVGEGT. This CDR3 region has 17 residues. This clonotype was observed at least ten times. Antigen unknown. Active ophthalmopathy (CAS at least 3, NOSPECS at least 4), lasting under 3 months.

The receptor was derived from a woman between 50 and 59 years old with Graves' ophthalmopathy. Sample: peripheral blood. The chain recombines TRBV6-2 or TRBV6-3 with TRBJ1-5; weak D call: TRBD1 (6 bases). CDR3 DNA: TGTGCCAGCAGTTACTCGAGGGGGGCGGTAGGCAATCAGCCCCAGCATTTT. Protein sequence: CASSYSRGAVGNQPQHF.